A single sample gave rise to the 6 T cell receptor beta chains below, sequenced in a study of blood T cell repertoires in COVID-19. Here immunoSEQ multiplex PCR was the method, and the copy in TCRdb shows in-frame clones only, minus some. Counted here are about 380,000 clones, 88% occurring once; the ten biggest clones make up roughly 1.2%. Sequencing was performed on PBMCs or T cells enriched from blood (not recorded which). The receptors were gathered from a woman under 30 who had recovered from COVID-19.

The chain is built from TRBV11-2 and TRBJ1-6; no clear D gene. Trimming stripped 3 bases from V and 7 bases from J, with 16 bases between. The CDR3 spans 16 residues. Germline V gene lookup returns CDR1 SGHAT and CDR2 FQNNGV. CDR3: CASSFFSTGSNSPLHF. As DNA, the CDR3 is TGTGCCAGCAGCTTCTTCTCCACGGGAAGCAATTCACCCCTCCACTTT.

The V and J genes are TRBV30 and TRBJ2-7; 15 bases line up with TRBD2. This CDR3 spans 16 amino acids. Germline V gene lookup returns CDR1 GTSNPN and CDR2 SVGIG (reference sequence). V trimming: 1 base; J trimming: 5 bases; junction bases outside the gene matches: 6. Written as DNA, the CDR3 is TGTGCCTGGAGTGGCGGACTAGCGGGGGGGCCCCACGAGCAGTACTTC. It encodes CAWSGGLAGGPHEQYF.

The V and J genes are TRBV29-1 and TRBJ2-2; 11 nucleotides align to TRBD1. This CDR3 spans 14 amino acids. V lost 7 bases and J lost 6; bases outside the gene matches: 7. Germline CDR1 is SQVTM and CDR2 is ANQGSEA. Here the CDR3 DNA reads TGCAGCGGGAAGCGGGGACAGGGGGCCGGGGAGCTGTTTTTT. Amino acid sequence: CSGKRGQGAGELFF.

The V and J genes are TRBV9 and TRBJ2-2, with a weak D call TRBD1 (5 bases). Germline loops: CDR1 SGDLS, CDR2 YYNGEE. V lost 4 bases, J lost 9 bases, and 19 bases lay in between. This CDR3 comprises 15 residues. CDR3 region: CASSSHNDRSWELFF. The CDR3 DNA reads TGTGCCAGCAGCTCCCACAACGACAGATCGTGGGAGCTGTTTTTT.

This clone was picked up a small number of times. V gene TRBV7-9 combines with J gene TRBJ1-6; 10 bases map to TRBD1. The CDR3 totals 17 residues. The V and J ends lost 3 bases and 11 bases, in that order; junction bases with no gene match: 13. In germline, CDR1 is SEHNR, CDR2 FQNEAQ (reference sequence). This chain's CDR3 is CASSLGQVGGQGPPLHF. The CDR3 nucleotides are TGTGCCAGCAGCTTGGGGCAGGTTGGGGGACAGGGGCCACCCCTCCACTTT.

The chain uses TRBV7-2 and TRBJ1-1; D not resolved. V was pared by 5 bases and J by 1 base, with 11 bases between. The CDR3 length is 14 residues. Germline V gene sequence: CDR1 SGHTA, CDR2 FQGNSA. The CDR3 spells CASSPRAGNTEAFF. Written as DNA, the CDR3 is TGTGCCAGCAGCCCGCGGGCAGGGAACACTGAAGCTTTCTTT.